These 15 T cell receptor beta chains were sequenced from one sample in a study of cytomegalovirus exposure and HLA in healthy donors. The PCR employed 60 Vbeta primers together with 13 Jbeta primers. Sequencing used immunoSEQ multiplex PCR; TCRdb keeps in-frame clones, though not all of them. The sample records some 170,000 clones, about 80% being singletons. Sequencing was carried out using PBMCs. The receptors were gathered from a man in his forties in good health and CMV-seropositive.

The V call is TRBV6-1, the J call TRBJ1-2, with D maybe TRBD1 (5 bases). Germline V CDR1 and CDR2: MNHNS, SASEGT. Trimming left V 6 bases short and J 6 bases short, with 11 bases between. The CDR3 length is 12 residues. For the CDR3, the DNA is TGTGCCAGCAGCACCGGAGGGGATGGCTACACCTTC. This encodes CASSTGGDGYTF.

On this clone: One end of the junction is discordant with germline, which a read error may explain. V usage is TRBV5-6 and J usage is TRBJ2-5; D is unclear. The CDR3 runs 13 residues. Germline loops: CDR1 SGHDT, CDR2 YYEEEE. DNA of the CDR3: TGTGCCAGTAGCTTGGATTATGCGGAGACCCAGTACTTC. Protein: CASSLDYAETQYF.

The gene calls are TRBV2 and TRBJ1-4, with D unresolved. Deletions cut 4 bases from V and 9 bases from J, with 9 bases between. Germline V gives CDR1 SNHLY, CDR2 FYNNEI. The CDR3 extends over 12 amino acids. CDR3 region: CASSVGRQKLFF. DNA of the CDR3: TGTGCCAGCAGTGTGGGCAGGCAAAAACTGTTTTTT.

V is TRBV7-2 and J is TRBJ2-1, with 9 positions matching TRBD2. The germline CDR1 and CDR2 sequences are SGHTA and FQGNSA. J lost 0 bases, V lost 5 bases, and 5 bases had no gene match. This CDR3 is 16 amino acids long. The DNA for the CDR3 is TGTGCCAGCAGCCACCAAGCGGGGGGCTCCTACAATGAGCAGTTCTTC. This sequence encodes CASSHQAGGSYNEQFF.

J is TRBJ1-3 and V is TRBV19, with a weak D call TRBD1 (5 bases). This CDR3 region has 14 residues. The V gene's germline CDR1 is LNHDA and CDR2 SQIVND (reference sequence). With 11 bases removed from V and 0 bases from J, the gap between germline ends came to 14 bases. The CDR3 DNA reads as TGTGCCGGGTCAGCCGACAGCTCTGGAAACACCATATATTTT. Residues: CAGSADSSGNTIYF.

The rearrangement joins TRBV6-1 to TRBJ1-2; TRBD1 agrees at 9 bases. V shed 7 bases, J shed 3 bases, and the junction held 3 bases outside the gene matches. The CDR3 runs 13 residues. Germline V lookup: CDR1 MNHNS, CDR2 SASEGT. CDR3 sequence: CASKRTGDYGYTF. The CDR3 DNA is TGTGCCAGCAAACGGACAGGGGACTATGGCTACACCTTC.

This clone came up once. The rearrangement links TRBV11-2 to TRBJ2-7; weak D call: TRBD2 (5 bases). V lost 6 bases to trimming and J lost 2 bases, with 11 bases between them. Germline-derived CDR1 and CDR2 are SGHAT and FQNNGV. CDR3 length: 13 residues. CDR3 DNA sequence: TGTGCCAGCAGTCGGGGTGAGGCCTACGAGCAGTACTTC. Its translation is CASSRGEAYEQYF.

The V call is TRBV7-3, the J call TRBJ1-1; TRBD1 matches 8 bases. Losses at the gene ends were 2 bases for V and 3 bases for J; bases not matched to a gene: 14. Looked up from germline, CDR1 is SGHTA and CDR2 is FQGTGA. The CDR3 has 18 residues. The CDR3 region is CASSLGLGQGAGYTEAFF. The DNA for the CDR3 is TGTGCCAGCAGCTTAGGACTTGGGCAGGGGGCAGGGTACACTGAAGCTTTCTTT.

The V gene is TRBV29-1, the J gene TRBJ2-1, with 7 bases aligning to TRBD1. CDR3 length: 15 amino acids. Per the germline V gene, CDR1 is SQVTM and CDR2 is ANQGSEA. J lost 0 bases, V lost 6 bases, and 8 bases had no gene match. CDR3 sequence (DNA): TGCAGCGTCGAGGGGACAGAGAGCTCCTACAATGAGCAGTTCTTC. Translating gives CSVEGTESSYNEQFF.

The chain uses TRBV5-1 and TRBJ2-2; TRBD1 is a possible D gene (6 bases). CDR3 length: 16 residues. Germline V gene data show CDR1 as SGHRS and CDR2 as YFSETQ. V was pared by 0 bases and J by 1 base, with 10 bases between. CDR3 protein: CASSLGQDKNTGELFF. The CDR3 DNA sequence: TGCGCCAGCAGCTTGGGACAGGATAAGAACACCGGGGAGCTGTTTTTT.

The table lists this clone with a few counts. CDR3 region: CASSESEGGTGELFF. The CDR3 coding sequence is TGTGCCAGCAGTGAATCTGAGGGAGGCACCGGGGAGCTGTTTTTT. V and J are TRBV6-4 and TRBJ2-2, with D perhaps matching TRBD2 (6 bases). The ends were cut back, 3 bases at V and 4 bases at J, with 12 bases in the middle. Germline assignment: CDR1 MRHNA and CDR2 SNTAGT. This CDR3 has 15 amino acids.

The CDR3: CASSKPGTGVRLAGLISYNEQFF. CDR3 DNA: TGTGCCAGCAGCAAACCCGGGACAGGGGTTAGGCTAGCGGGACTGATTTCCTACAATGAGCAGTTCTTC. The chain joins TRBV21-1 to TRBJ2-1; no DNA check was done on the table's D call, TRBD2. TRBV21-1 is designated a pseudogene. CDR3 length equals 23 residues.

This sequence joins TRBV13 and TRBJ2-1, with D uncertain. The germline V and J ends were trimmed by 3 bases and 7 bases, with 13 bases remaining between them. The CDR3 sequence is 14 residues long. Germline V gives CDR1 PRHDT, CDR2 FYEKMQ (reference sequence). CDR3 in amino acids: CASSLVWAGNEQFF. The CDR3 DNA reads TGTGCCAGCAGCTTGGTATGGGCAGGAAATGAGCAGTTCTTC.

The J gene is TRBJ2-3, the V gene TRBV27; 11 nucleotides align to TRBD2. This CDR3 spans 18 amino acids. Germline-derived CDR1 and CDR2 are MNHEY and SMNVEV (reference sequence). J lost 0 bases, V lost 4 bases, and 9 bases had no gene match. The CDR3 coding sequence is TGTGCCAGCAGTTCAGGACTAGCGGGCGTCTCTAGCACAGATACGCAGTATTTT. Translating it yields CASSSGLAGVSSTDTQYF.

This chain uses TRBV19 with TRBJ2-1; 11 bases line up with TRBD1. Trimming at V came to 6 bases and at J to 5 bases, leaving 12 bases not matched to a gene. Germline lookup yields CDR1 LNHDA and CDR2 SQIVND (reference sequence). The CDR3 consists of 17 residues. CDR3 DNA sequence: TGTGCCAGTAGCGTCACCCCTCCGGGACAGGGGGACAATGAGCAGTTCTTC. Translating gives CASSVTPPGQGDNEQFF.